A single sample is the source of the 3 T cell receptor beta chains below, sequenced in a study of regulatory T cells in long-lasting Graves disease (dated by TCRdb to the early 2020s). In light of the paper, this sample's time point label describes: newly diagnosed GD, antithyroid drugs for less than 3 months. For both TCR sequencing and RNA sequencing, RNA was extracted from PBMCs using TRIzol. The library was made by multiplex PCR. Sequencing used an Illumina HiSeq 4000. iRepertoire HTBI primers and Arm-PCR amplification of CDR3 regions were used to construct TCR beta libraries. TCRdb redid the processing of the public reads, applying fastp at Q25 and MiXCR, and retained in-frame beta chains. Under each unique CDR3 protein, matching rows form one entry showing the most common genes and DNA. Across this sample there are 250,000 or so distinct CDR3 sequences, with 18% seen only once. 13% to 15% of the sample goes to the ten largest clones.

This same sample was also part of a study on T cells in Graves' hyperthyroidism and ophthalmopathy.

The specimen comprised peripheral blood mononuclear cells (PBMCs), sampled at new diagnosis, from a patient treated with antithyroid drugs. These receptors were obtained from a woman younger than 45 with Graves disease. Donor details come from another sample of the same person, matched by shared clones.

Details on this clonotype: A much more abundant neighbour one base away suggests this may be a read error. V usage is TRBV20-1 and J usage is TRBJ1-3; TRBD1 matches at 9 bases. The V gene's germline CDR1 is DFQATT and CDR2 SNEGSKA (reference sequence). The CDR3 loop spans 14 amino acids. The chain's CDR3 is CSAGQGTSGNAIYF. For the CDR3, the DNA is TGCAGTGCTGGACAGGGGACCTCTGGAAACGCCATATATTTT.

This clonotype was detected many times. The chain is built from TRBV7-9 and TRBJ1-1; the D is unclear. This CDR3 contains 12 residues. V lost 5 bases and J lost 10, with 14 bases in between. Germline V gene data show CDR1 as SEHNR and CDR2 as FQNEAQ (reference sequence). The CDR3 protein is CASSGGSVGAFF. CDR3 DNA sequence: TGTGCCAGCAGCGGAGGATCGGTTGGAGCTTTCTTT.

Only a few counts were recorded for this clonotype. A clone one base away is much larger, so this may be a read error. The chain joins TRBV28 to TRBJ1-1, with 8 bases lining up with TRBD1. This CDR3 spans 15 amino acids. Germline lookup yields CDR1 MDHEN and CDR2 SYDVKM. CDR3 sequence: CASSFIYRGNTEASF. In nucleotides, the CDR3 is TGTGCCAGCAGTTTTATTTACAGGGGGAACACTGAAGCTTCCTTT.